The T cell receptor (beta chain) described here comes from a study of CD8+ T cells in alopecia areata. Study outcomes and limitations: Scalp clonality and expanded CD8+ clones among the top 100 fell significantly with tofacitinib. During tofacitinib treatment, many expanded lesional clones remained in scalp and blood. Scalp samples also yield sequences from resident alphabeta T cells of normal skin.

From germline, CDR1 is SGHRS and CDR2 YFSETQ. Trimming took off 0 bases at V and 0 bases at J, with 13 bases between the two ends. This CDR3 region has 17 residues. Following extraction, RNA underwent reverse transcription to cDNA, which served as the sequencing template. The repertoire was sequenced with immunoSEQ multiplex PCR; TCRdb's copy has only in-frame clones and lacks some. The sample includes 150,000 to 200,000 clones, around three fifths seen only once; the top ten take 1.3%. The treatment is: oral pan-JAK inhibitor, 5-10 mg twice daily. In alopecia areata patients, both lesional scalp punch biopsies and peripheral blood were collected. In the case of this clone: Its target is unknown.

The V gene is TRBV5-1, the J gene TRBJ1-5; D unresolved. This specimen consisted of CD4+ T cells sorted from blood, obtained between weeks 47 and 50, from a patient treated with tofacitinib. The sequence came from a human donor with alopecia areata. The CDR3 coding sequence is TGCGCCAGCAGCTTGGATCATGGTGATAATAGCAATCAGCCCCAGCATTTT. Its translation: CASSLDHGDNSNQPQHF.